This TCR beta chain was sequenced in a study of T cell responses to AZD1222 COVID-19 vaccine. Broader study findings: A reported finding is that nearly half of spike-specific TCRs target unmutated variant regions. Clonal diversity may have been underestimated in mostly white British donors.

Doses given second, at about 4 or about 12 weeks, were pooled. Profiling relied on immunoSEQ multiplex PCR, and the TCRdb table lists in-frame clones only, not all of them. Here the sample spans roughly 80,000 clones, less than 95% being singletons. Notes on this clone: Its antigen is unidentified.

From germline, CDR1 is SGHNT and CDR2 YENEEA. The CDR3 has 14 amino acids. The ends lost 3 bases at V and 7 bases at J; junction bases unmatched: 9. This sample comprised peripheral blood, obtained 28 days after the second AZD1222 dose. This clonotype was obtained from an adult who received the AZD1222 COVID-19 vaccine. The rearrangement links TRBV11-3 to TRBJ2-7, with 7 bases that match TRBD2. CDR3 nucleotide sequence: TGTGCCAGCAGCTTGGGGAGGGCAATCGGGGAGCAGTACTTC. It yields the protein CASSLGRAIGEQYF.